This TCR beta chain derives from a study of CD8 T cells in ankylosing spondylitis (dated by TCRdb to the late 2010s). About the investigation overall: T cell receptor beta repertoires were profiled in healthy donors and ankylosing spondylitis patients so that disease-linked TCR variants could be found. The full study cohort comprised some 27 ankylosing spondylitis patients and approximately 100 healthy donors. Peripheral blood was sampled, and synovial fluid was additionally collected from ankylosing spondylitis patients. Here is what the overall study found, with its caveats: In peripheral blood, the disease-linked clones were found at relatively low frequencies and had a CD8+ phenotype. Some motif variants had previously been reported in the synovial fluid and blood of reactive arthritis patients, which suggests shared mechanisms of disease initiation. A TCR beta motif of fewer than 10 highly homologous amino acid variants appeared characteristic of blood from ankylosing spondylitis patients. The disease-linked clones were reported to be significantly enriched in matched synovial fluid samples from ankylosing spondylitis patients.

The sequencer listed for this sample is Illumina HiSeq 2500. Quantitative 5'-RACE with molecular barcodes was the method used to prepare the TCR beta libraries. The authors' pipeline ran thus. To identify disease-linked TCR variants, a new computational method was used, one built on a probabilistic model of VDJ rearrangement. In TCRdb, the public reads were trimmed at Q25 with fastp and aligned with MiXCR, with productive beta chains retained. Duplicate CDR3 protein sequences are folded into a single record with the most common DNA and genes. These V and J calls rely on TCRdb rather than the paper's analysis. The sample table lists roughly 370,000 distinct CDR3 sequences, about a fifth of them with a count of one. The biggest ten clones account for 15% to 20% of the sample. Remarks on this clonotype: Its antigen has not been determined. Base qualities are not at hand, and no much larger clone is one base apart.

From its cysteine to its phenylalanine, the CDR3 spans 15 amino acids. The only DNA kept is the CDR3, 45 bases in frame from the first base. Relative to germline, V is missing 0 bases and J is missing 3 bases, with 5 bases of the junction outside any gene match. CDR1 and CDR2 were assigned from the germline V gene as MNHEY and SVGEGT. The TCR sequence derives from a male donor with ankylosing spondylitis. What was sequenced was blood, either unsorted or a sorted T cell fraction (not recorded which). The chain is assembled from TRBV6-2 or TRBV6-3 and TRBJ2-7; the junction holds 7 bases that match TRBD2. CDR3 region: CASSYSKAGYYEQYF. The nucleotide sequence is given as TGTGCCAGCAGTTACTCGAAAGCGGGGTACTACGAGCAGTACTTC.